The rows below give T cell receptor beta chains drawn from one sample of a study. TCRdb analysed the 5' RACE reads with MiXCR anew, one entry per CDR3 protein. The top ten hold approximately 3% of the sample, which has 50,000 to 75,000 distinct CDR3 sequences, approximately 23% seen once. Sequenced: memory CD4+ T cells sorted from a lymph node. Receptors were obtained from a female donor with breast cancer. Each CDR3 is given with its conserved first and last residue. The D gene is left open where the match is weak. Expanded clones are given a class, and other clones once, few, many or no size at all.

j_gene: TRBJ2-7
v_gene: TRBV9
d_gene: NA
abundance: few
CDR3aa: CASSVGGGRTYEQYF
CDR3nt: TGTGCCAGCAGCGTAGGGGGGGGGCGTACCTACGAGCAGTACTTC

j_gene: TRBJ2-3
v_gene: TRBV5-1
d_gene: NA
abundance: NA
CDR3aa: CASSDGGAVGTDTQYF
CDR3nt: TGCGCCAGCAGTGATGGGGGCGCGGTCGGGACAGATACGCAGTATTTT

j_gene: TRBJ2-7
v_gene: TRBV4-1
d_gene: TRBD2
abundance: few
CDR3aa: CASSQSFSGAYEQYF
CDR3nt: TGCGCCAGCAGCCAAAGTTTTAGCGGGGCCTACGAGCAGTACTTC

j_gene: TRBJ2-7
v_gene: TRBV20-1
d_gene: TRBD1
abundance: NA
CDR3aa: CSARDPGQGNEQYF
CDR3nt: TGCAGTGCTAGAGACCCGGGACAGGGAAACGAGCAGTACTTC

j_gene: TRBJ1-1
v_gene: TRBV7-9
d_gene: TRBD1
abundance: few
CDR3aa: CASSTGTGGNTEAFF
CDR3nt: TGTGCCAGCAGTACCGGGACAGGGGGAAACACTGAAGCTTTCTTT

j_gene: TRBJ2-5
v_gene: TRBV6-2/TRBV6-3
d_gene: TRBD2
abundance: many
CDR3aa: CASSYLRLAGGARETQYF
CDR3nt: TGTGCCAGCAGTTATTTGAGACTAGCGGGAGGAGCACGGGAGACCCAGTACTTC

j_gene: TRBJ1-1
v_gene: TRBV6-5
d_gene: NA
abundance: NA
CDR3aa: CASSSNTGVTEAFF
CDR3nt: TGTGCCAGCAGTTCCAACACCGGGGTTACTGAAGCTTTCTTT

j_gene: TRBJ1-1
v_gene: TRBV5-6
d_gene: NA
abundance: few
CDR3aa: CASSLFGLNTEAFF
CDR3nt: TGTGCCAGCAGCTTGTTTGGGCTGAACACTGAAGCTTTCTTT

j_gene: TRBJ2-1
v_gene: TRBV7-3
d_gene: TRBD1
abundance: few
CDR3aa: CASSLNPQGTGEQFF
CDR3nt: TGTGCCAGCAGCTTAAATCCACAGGGGACCGGTGAGCAGTTCTTC

j_gene: TRBJ1-1
v_gene: TRBV6-6
d_gene: NA
abundance: NA
CDR3aa: CASSPGTSIEAFF
CDR3nt: TGTGCCAGCAGCCCCGGGACATCCATTGAAGCTTTCTTT

j_gene: TRBJ1-2
v_gene: TRBV20-1
d_gene: NA
abundance: few
CDR3aa: CSAREGQGFEGYTF
CDR3nt: TGCAGTGCTAGAGAGGGGCAGGGGTTTGAGGGCTACACCTTC

j_gene: TRBJ2-1
v_gene: TRBV5-1
d_gene: NA
abundance: few
CDR3aa: CASSLDFDEQFF
CDR3nt: TGCGCCAGCAGCTTGGATTTCGATGAGCAGTTCTTC

j_gene: TRBJ1-5
v_gene: TRBV7-2
d_gene: NA
abundance: NA
CDR3aa: CASSLAAGSNQPQHF
CDR3nt: TGTGCCAGCAGCTTAGCTGCAGGGTCCAATCAGCCCCAGCATTTT

j_gene: TRBJ1-2
v_gene: TRBV6-1
d_gene: NA
abundance: few
CDR3aa: CASSEPGGGYGYTF
CDR3nt: TGTGCCAGCAGTGAACCCGGGGGCGGGTACGGCTACACCTTC

j_gene: TRBJ2-7
v_gene: TRBV20-1
d_gene: NA
abundance: NA
CDR3aa: CSASVPLGGSYEQYF
CDR3nt: TGCAGTGCTAGTGTGCCCCTGGGGGGCTCCTACGAGCAGTACTTC

j_gene: TRBJ2-3
v_gene: TRBV13
d_gene: NA
abundance: many
CDR3aa: CASSFFGISTDTQYF
CDR3nt: TGTGCCAGCAGCTTTTTCGGCATTAGCACAGATACGCAGTATTTT

j_gene: TRBJ2-6
v_gene: TRBV6-1
d_gene: TRBD1
abundance: NA
CDR3aa: CASSRDSLLSGANVLTF
CDR3nt: TGTGCCAGCAGCCGGGACAGCCTACTCTCTGGGGCCAACGTCCTGACTTTC

j_gene: TRBJ2-3
v_gene: TRBV18
d_gene: NA
abundance: NA
CDR3aa: CASSPLTKKTDTQYF
CDR3nt: TGTGCCAGCTCACCCCTTACCAAAAAGACAGATACGCAGTATTTT

j_gene: TRBJ1-1
v_gene: TRBV7-3
d_gene: NA
abundance: NA
CDR3aa: CASSLSGGSNTEAFF
CDR3nt: TGTGCCAGCAGCCTATCGGGGGGGTCGAACACTGAAGCTTTCTTT

j_gene: TRBJ2-2
v_gene: TRBV7-2
d_gene: TRBD1
abundance: few
CDR3aa: CASSLQGAAGELFF
CDR3nt: TGTGCCAGCAGCTTACAGGGGGCGGCCGGGGAGCTGTTTTTT

j_gene: TRBJ1-6
v_gene: TRBV6-5
d_gene: NA
abundance: many
CDR3aa: CASMGPPNSPLHF
CDR3nt: TGTGCCAGCATGGGCCCCCCGAATTCACCCCTCCACTTT

j_gene: TRBJ1-1
v_gene: TRBV20-1
d_gene: NA
abundance: NA
CDR3aa: CRVERENTEAFF
CDR3nt: TGCAGGGTTGAACGGGAGAACACTGAAGCTTTCTTT